This is a list of T cell receptor beta chains from one sample in a study of blood T cell repertoires in COVID-19. Profiling relied on immunoSEQ multiplex PCR, and the TCRdb table lists in-frame clones only, not all of them. Here the sample spans about 64,000 clones, approximately 90% being singletons. Sequenced sample: peripheral blood. These receptors all come from a man between 50 and 59 years old with active COVID-19. CDR3s include the opening cysteine and the closing phenylalanine or tryptophan. The D gene is left open where the match is weak. The size entry is marked missing in some rows and otherwise reads once, few, many or a size class.

J: TRBJ1-2; V: TRBV9; size: -; D: -; CDR3: CASSVIGSSYGYTF; DNA: TGTGCCAGCAGCGTGATCGGGAGCTCCTATGGCTACACCTTC
J: TRBJ1-4; V: TRBV7-2; size: -; D: TRBD1; CDR3: CASRPQGDINEKLFF; DNA: TGTGCCAGCAGGCCCCAGGGGGATATTAATGAAAAACTGTTTTTT
J: TRBJ2-3; V: TRBV9; size: -; D: -; CDR3: CASGLDTQYF; DNA: TGTGCCAGCGGGCTGGATACGCAGTATTTT
J: TRBJ1-1; V: TRBV6-5; size: -; D: -; CDR3: CASSHPEETEAFF; DNA: TGTGCCAGCAGTCACCCAGAGGAGACGGAAGCTTTCTTT
J: TRBJ2-3; V: TRBV2; size: once; D: -; CDR3: CASSADTVDTDTQYF; DNA: TGTGCCAGCAGTGCGGACACGGTAGACACAGATACGCAGTATTTT
J: TRBJ1-3; V: TRBV27; size: -; D: -; CDR3: CASSLTDSGNTIYF; DNA: TGTGCCAGCAGTTTGACAGACTCTGGAAACACCATATATTTT
J: TRBJ2-5; V: TRBV6-5; size: once; D: -; CDR3: CASSYSSGQAGETQYF; DNA: TGTGCCAGCAGTTACTCGAGTGGACAGGCGGGGGAGACCCAGTACTTC
J: TRBJ1-3; V: TRBV18; size: -; D: -; CDR3: CASSPSPPGGNTIYF; DNA: TGTGCCAGCTCCCCCTCCCCTCCGGGTGGAAACACCATATATTTT
J: TRBJ2-7; V: TRBV6-1; size: -; D: -; CDR3: CASSELTASEQYF; DNA: TGTGCCAGCAGTGAACTGACTGCGTCGGAGCAGTACTTC
J: TRBJ2-5; V: TRBV30; size: -; D: TRBD1; CDR3: CACTQTGGGETQYF; DNA: TGTGCCTGCACCCAGACAGGGGGTGGAGAGACCCAGTACTTC
J: TRBJ2-6; V: TRBV18; size: -; D: TRBD1; CDR3: CASSPARTGLSGANVLTF; DNA: TGTGCCAGCTCACCTGCTAGGACAGGACTCTCTGGGGCCAACGTCCTGACTTTC
J: TRBJ1-1; V: TRBV19; size: -; D: -; CDR3: CASTVQGGNTEAFF; DNA: TGTGCCAGTACCGTTCAAGGGGGGAACACTGAAGCTTTCTTT
J: TRBJ2-3; V: TRBV4-1; size: -; D: -; CDR3: CASSPPGLSYTQYF; DNA: TGCGCCAGCAGCCCCCCGGGACTGTCCTATACGCAGTATTTT
J: TRBJ2-7; V: TRBV29-1; size: -; D: TRBD2; CDR3: CSVMGGSSYEQYF; DNA: TGCAGCGTAATGGGGGGGTCCTCCTACGAGCAGTACTTC
J: TRBJ2-5; V: TRBV27; size: -; D: TRBD1; CDR3: CASSYSGTGSGETQYF; DNA: TGTGCCAGCAGCTATTCCGGGACAGGGTCAGGGGAGACCCAGTACTTC
J: TRBJ2-1; V: TRBV30; size: once; D: -; CDR3: CAWSTSRYNEQFF; DNA: TGTGCCTGGAGTACATCTAGGTACAATGAGCAGTTCTTC
J: TRBJ2-2; V: TRBV7-8; size: -; D: -; CDR3: CASSLVSTGEVAGELFF; DNA: TGTGCCAGCAGCTTAGTGAGTACGGGAGAAGTTGCCGGGGAGCTGTTTTTT
J: TRBJ1-2; V: TRBV6-5; size: -; D: TRBD1; CDR3: CASSYSQGTYTF; DNA: TGTGCCAGCAGTTACTCACAGGGGACCTACACCTTC
J: TRBJ2-7; V: TRBV19; size: -; D: -; CDR3: CASRPGPSAYEQYF; DNA: TGTGCCAGTAGGCCTGGGCCGTCGGCCTACGAGCAGTACTTC
J: TRBJ2-7; V: TRBV5-1; size: -; D: -; CDR3: CASSPEVSYEQYF; DNA: TGCGCCAGCAGCCCCGAGGTTTCCTACGAGCAGTACTTC
J: TRBJ1-1; V: TRBV4-1; size: -; D: -; CDR3: CASSRDSWNTEAFF; DNA: TGCGCCAGCAGCCGCGACAGCTGGAACACTGAAGCTTTCTTT
J: TRBJ1-2; V: TRBV5-4; size: -; D: TRBD1; CDR3: CASSRDSGRLYGYTF; DNA: TGTGCCAGCAGCCGGGACAGCGGACGCCTTTATGGCTACACCTTC
J: TRBJ2-2; V: TRBV5-4; size: once; D: TRBD2; CDR3: CASSGTSGANTGELFF; DNA: TGTGCCAGCAGCGGAACTAGCGGGGCTAACACCGGGGAGCTGTTTTTT
J: TRBJ2-7; V: TRBV6-2/TRBV6-3; size: -; D: -; CDR3: CASSYTVSYEQYF; DNA: TGTGCCAGCAGTTACACTGTCTCCTACGAGCAGTACTTC
J: TRBJ1-1; V: TRBV7-2; size: -; D: -; CDR3: CASSYRTWEEQAFF; DNA: TGTGCCAGCAGCTACCGGACGTGGGAGGAGCAAGCTTTCTTT
J: TRBJ2-3; V: TRBV11-2; size: -; D: -; CDR3: CASSLGGSGPTDTQYF; DNA: TGTGCCAGCAGCTTAGGTGGTAGCGGACCCACAGATACGCAGTATTTT
J: TRBJ2-3; V: TRBV9; size: -; D: -; CDR3: CASSLSGKGWVTDTQYF; DNA: TGTGCCAGCAGCCTCTCCGGAAAGGGGTGGGTCACAGATACGCAGTATTTT
J: TRBJ2-5; V: TRBV10-1; size: -; D: TRBD2; CDR3: CASSDILAGGVETQYF; DNA: TGCGCCAGCAGTGATATCCTAGCGGGGGGTGTGGAGACCCAGTACTTC
J: TRBJ1-1; V: TRBV28; size: -; D: -; CDR3: CASSWGHPHAFF; DNA: TGTGCCAGCAGCTGGGGGCATCCCCACGCTTTCTTT
J: TRBJ1-2; V: TRBV10-3; size: -; D: -; CDR3: CAISNSYGYTF; DNA: TGTGCCATCAGTAACAGCTATGGCTACACCTTC
J: TRBJ1-1; V: TRBV29-1; size: -; D: -; CDR3: CSVEASPRTEAFF; DNA: TGCAGCGTTGAAGCGTCCCCGAGGACTGAAGCTTTCTTT
J: TRBJ2-1; V: TRBV24-1; size: -; D: -; CDR3: CATSDPASGANEQFF; DNA: TGTGCCACCAGTGACCCGGCTAGTGGAGCGAATGAGCAGTTCTTC
J: TRBJ2-2; V: TRBV5-1; size: once; D: -; CDR3: CASSLGQDTGELFF; DNA: TGCGCCAGCAGCTTGGGACAGGACACCGGGGAGCTGTTTTTT
J: TRBJ2-3; V: TRBV4-2; size: -; D: TRBD2; CDR3: CASSQEPSGSQDTQYF; DNA: TGTGCCAGCAGCCAAGAACCTAGCGGGAGTCAAGATACGCAGTATTTT
J: TRBJ1-1; V: TRBV14; size: once; D: -; CDR3: CASSLARLRAGMNTEAFF; DNA: TGTGCCAGCAGCCTCGCACGGCTCCGGGCGGGCATGAACACTGAAGCTTTCTTT
J: TRBJ2-7; V: TRBV5-4; size: -; D: TRBD1; CDR3: CASSANRDRTPYEQYF; DNA: TGTGCCAGCAGCGCGAACCGGGACAGGACCCCCTACGAGCAGTACTTC
J: TRBJ2-2; V: TRBV5-4; size: once; D: TRBD2; CDR3: CASTPSGGASPGELFF; DNA: TGTGCCAGCACCCCTAGCGGGGGGGCTTCCCCCGGGGAGCTGTTTTTT
J: TRBJ1-5; V: TRBV6-5; size: -; D: TRBD1; CDR3: CASSYGTGEGQPQHF; DNA: TGTGCCAGCAGTTACGGGACAGGGGAAGGTCAGCCCCAGCATTTT